This T cell receptor beta chain appears in the sequencing data of a study of blood T cell repertoires in COVID-19. Study at large: Researchers got acute and convalescent COVID-19 samples from the United States, Italy and Spain. The analysed material was cDNA or gDNA that came from T cells, B-cell-depleted T cells, or PBMCs.

In the authors' methods: Cell counts per sample came from amplifying reference gene primers. Profiling relied on immunoSEQ multiplex PCR, and the TCRdb table lists in-frame clones only, not all of them. The V and J calls and clone size are taken from that table; D and trimming were inferred from the DNA. The table shows roughly 100,000 clones, with 85% to 90% occurring only once. The germline V gene has CDR1 MNHEY and CDR2 SMNVEV (reference sequence). Trimming shortened V by 0 bases and J by 6 bases, and 15 bases separated the two germline ends. This CDR3 contains 16 residues. The sequenced sample consisted of peripheral blood. The V gene is TRBV27, the J gene TRBJ2-1; the D is unclear. This TCR was sampled from a man aged 45-60 years with acute or convalescent COVID-19. The CDR3, as DNA: TGTGCCAGCAGTTTATCGTGGAGTCTCTTATCCAATGAGCAGTTCTTC. Its translation is CASSLSWSLLSNEQFF.